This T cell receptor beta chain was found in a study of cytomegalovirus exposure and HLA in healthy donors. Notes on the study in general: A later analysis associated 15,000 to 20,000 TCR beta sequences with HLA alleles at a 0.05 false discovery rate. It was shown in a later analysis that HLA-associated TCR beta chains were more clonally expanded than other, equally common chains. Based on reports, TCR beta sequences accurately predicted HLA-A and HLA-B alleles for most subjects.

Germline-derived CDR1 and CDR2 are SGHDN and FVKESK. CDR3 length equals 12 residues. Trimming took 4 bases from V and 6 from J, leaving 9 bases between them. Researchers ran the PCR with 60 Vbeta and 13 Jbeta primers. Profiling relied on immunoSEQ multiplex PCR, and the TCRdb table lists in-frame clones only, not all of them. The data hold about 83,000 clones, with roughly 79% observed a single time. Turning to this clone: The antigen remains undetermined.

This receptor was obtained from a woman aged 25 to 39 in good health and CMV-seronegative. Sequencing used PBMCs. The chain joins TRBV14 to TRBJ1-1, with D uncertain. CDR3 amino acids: CASSPVGAEAFF. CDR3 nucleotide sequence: TGTGCCAGCAGCCCCGTGGGAGCTGAAGCTTTCTTT.